This TCR beta chain was sequenced for a study of OX40 agonist ivuxolimab in advanced cancers. The repertoire was sequenced with immunoSEQ multiplex PCR; TCRdb's copy has only in-frame clones and lacks some. The table lists some 86,000 clones, 80% to 95% of them singletons. This clone was observed a single time. Sequencing was performed on CD4+ or CD8+ T cells sorted from blood, taken in a trial of the OX40 agonist ivuxolimab. The origin of this receptor is an adult with an advanced solid tumor such as melanoma, head and neck, liver or kidney cancer.

The CDR3 here is CASRNGGTGNTEAFF. For the CDR3, the DNA is TGTGCCAGCAGGAACGGTGGGACGGGGAACACTGAAGCTTTCTTT. This chain joins TRBV28 and TRBJ1-1, with a possible D match to TRBD1 (5 bases). The CDR3 is 15 residues long. V was trimmed by 6 bases and J by 1 base, leaving 15 bases between them. Germline CDR1 and CDR2: MDHEN and SYDVKM.